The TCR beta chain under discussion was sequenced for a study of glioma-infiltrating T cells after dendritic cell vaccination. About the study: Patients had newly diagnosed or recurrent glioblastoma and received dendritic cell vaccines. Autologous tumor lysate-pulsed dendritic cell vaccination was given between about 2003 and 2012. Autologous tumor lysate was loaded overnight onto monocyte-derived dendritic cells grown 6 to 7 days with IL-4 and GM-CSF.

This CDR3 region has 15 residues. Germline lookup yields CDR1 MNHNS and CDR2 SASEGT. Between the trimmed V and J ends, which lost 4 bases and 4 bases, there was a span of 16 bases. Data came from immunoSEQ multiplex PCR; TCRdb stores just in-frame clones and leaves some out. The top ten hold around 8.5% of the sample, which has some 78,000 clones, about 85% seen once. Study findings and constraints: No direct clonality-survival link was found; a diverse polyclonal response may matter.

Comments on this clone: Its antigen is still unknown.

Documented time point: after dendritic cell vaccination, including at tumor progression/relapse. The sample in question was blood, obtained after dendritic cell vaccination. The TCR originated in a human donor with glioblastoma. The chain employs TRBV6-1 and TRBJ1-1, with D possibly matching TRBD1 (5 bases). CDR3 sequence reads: CASSVGDSGGTEAFF. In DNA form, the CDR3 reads TGTGCCAGCAGTGTGGGGGACTCCGGTGGCACTGAAGCTTTCTTT.